Described below is a single T cell receptor beta chain sequence and its context. The entry originates in a study of blood T cell repertoires in COVID-19. Background on the study: Samples representing acute and convalescent COVID-19 were sourced from the United States, Italy and Spain.

Per germline, CDR1 MNHEY and CDR2 SMNVEV (reference sequence). V gave up 2 bases and J gave up 3 bases; unmatched junction bases: 1. The CDR3 has 13 amino acids. Methods used by the authors: Estimation of nucleated cell counts was performed using reference gene primer amplification. Clones were sequenced by immunoSEQ multiplex PCR, and TCRdb holds only the in-frame ones, with some missing. V, J and clone size derive from that table, while D and trimming were established from the DNA sequence. The sample has 100,000 to 150,000 clones; 88% are singletons. Specimen: peripheral blood. This sequence joins TRBV27 and TRBJ2-7, with 7 nucleotides matching TRBD2. This receptor was taken from a man in his fifties with acute or convalescent COVID-19. The CDR3 DNA reads TGTGCCAGCAGTTTAAGGGAGGGCTACGAGCAGTACTTC. Translation gives CASSLREGYEQYF.